This TCR beta chain was sequenced in a study of OX40 agonist ivuxolimab in advanced cancers. Germline CDR1 SGDLS, CDR2 YYNGEE. There are 17 residues in the CDR3. Germline trimming cut 2 bases from V and 5 bases from J; bases unmatched to any gene: 10. Clones were read by immunoSEQ multiplex PCR, and TCRdb kept only the in-frame ones, dropping some. The repertoire has some 41,000 clones, approximately 91% of them found once; the top ten carry approximately 18%. The rearrangement uses TRBV9 and TRBJ2-3; 11 nucleotides match TRBD2. The sequencing used CD4+ or CD8+ T cells sorted from blood, collected in a trial of the OX40 agonist ivuxolimab. This clonotype originated in an adult with an advanced solid tumor such as melanoma, head and neck, liver or kidney cancer. In DNA form, the CDR3 reads TGTGCCAGCAGCGTGTGGCTAGCGGGAGGAGCGGGAGATACGCAGTATTTT. Amino acid sequence: CASSVWLAGGAGDTQYF.